The 9 T cell receptor beta chains presented below share a single source sample, sequenced in a study of blood T cell repertoires in COVID-19. The data were produced by immunoSEQ multiplex PCR, yet TCRdb's version contains in-frame clones alone and is incomplete. The sample gives tens of thousands of clones, about 89% of which show up once; approximately 5% is in the top ten. Source material: peripheral blood. The source of these receptors is a human donor in a cohort sampled during active COVID-19.

This clone counts as large. This sequence joins TRBV28 and TRBJ2-1; D is perhaps TRBD2 (5 bases). The CDR3 extends over 16 amino acids. Germline-derived CDR1 and CDR2 are MDHEN and SYDVKM. V dropped 6 bases and J dropped 7 bases, with 22 bases sitting between them. This CDR3 reads CASRSPSRTQPNEQFF. CDR3 nucleotides: TGTGCCAGCAGGTCCCCGTCCAGGACTCAGCCTAATGAGCAGTTCTTC.

Only one count was recorded for this clone. V and J are TRBV7-9 and TRBJ2-7; D might be TRBD1 (5 bases). Looked up from germline, CDR1 is SEHNR and CDR2 is FQNEAQ (reference sequence). The CDR3 has 15 residues. The germline V and J ends were trimmed by 2 bases and 3 bases, with 14 bases remaining between them. The CDR3 is CASSLPSKGIYEQYV. The DNA for the CDR3 is TGTGCCAGCAGCTTACCGTCTAAGGGGATCTACGAGCAGTACGTC.

The J gene is TRBJ1-2, the V gene TRBV6-5, with 7 bases lining up with TRBD1. Looked up from germline, CDR1 is MNHEY and CDR2 is SVGAGI. V dropped 7 bases and J dropped 7; count of bases not matched to a gene: 12. This CDR3 contains 14 residues. CDR3 region: CASISGGFRGGYTF. The CDR3, as DNA: TGTGCCAGCATATCAGGGGGTTTTCGAGGTGGCTACACCTTC.

J is TRBJ2-5 and V is TRBV11-3; 7 nucleotides align to TRBD2. CDR1 is SGHNT and CDR2 is YENEEA in the germline V gene. J lost 2 bases, V lost 5 bases, and 5 bases had no gene match. This CDR3 comprises 14 residues. The CDR3 spells CASSPGGLQETQYF. CDR3 bases: TGTGCCAGCAGCCCCGGGGGGTTACAAGAGACCCAGTACTTC.

The chain couples TRBV19 to TRBJ2-3, with unresolved D. The V gene lost 4 bases and the J gene lost 2 bases, with 4 bases spanning the gap. Per the germline V gene, CDR1 is LNHDA and CDR2 is SQIVND (reference sequence). The CDR3 runs to 12 residues. The chain's CDR3 is CASSRLTDTQYF. In DNA form, the CDR3 reads TGTGCCAGTAGTAGACTCACAGATACGCAGTATTTT.

This clone has a handful of counts. The rearrangement joins TRBV6-5 to TRBJ1-6; D call uncertain. Trimming removed 2 bases at V and 3 bases at J, with 11 bases between. The CDR3 is 16 residues long. Germline loops: CDR1 MNHEY, CDR2 SVGAGI. CDR3 nucleotides: TGTGCCAGCAGTTACCGGGATGCTAGCTATAATTCACCCCTCCACTTT. Its translation is CASSYRDASYNSPLHF.

This clone was counted once. V usage is TRBV19 and J usage is TRBJ2-2; D perhaps matches TRBD1 (6 bases). Germline-derived CDR1 and CDR2 are LNHDA and SQIVND (reference sequence). The CDR3 spans 15 residues. V gave up 0 bases and J gave up 4 bases, with 9 bases separating them. This chain's CDR3 is CASSIDPGVTGELFF. The CDR3 coding sequence is TGTGCCAGTAGTATAGATCCAGGGGTCACCGGGGAGCTGTTTTTT.

The V gene is TRBV28, the J gene TRBJ2-5; no clear D gene. Germline loops: CDR1 MDHEN, CDR2 SYDVKM. Deletions cut 2 bases from V and 5 bases from J, with 12 bases between. The CDR3 contains 14 residues. The CDR3 here is CASSLRAFRETQYF. CDR3 nucleotide sequence: TGTGCCAGCAGTTTAAGAGCGTTCCGGGAGACCCAGTACTTC.

The rearrangement joins TRBV21-1 to TRBJ2-2; the table's D call, TRBD1, has no DNA check behind it. TRBV21-1 is a recognized pseudogene. The CDR3 spans 16 residues. In DNA form, the CDR3 reads TGTGCCAGCAACCCCAGGGTCCCTCTTAACACCGGGGAGCTGTTTTTT. Amino acids: CASNPRVPLNTGELFF.